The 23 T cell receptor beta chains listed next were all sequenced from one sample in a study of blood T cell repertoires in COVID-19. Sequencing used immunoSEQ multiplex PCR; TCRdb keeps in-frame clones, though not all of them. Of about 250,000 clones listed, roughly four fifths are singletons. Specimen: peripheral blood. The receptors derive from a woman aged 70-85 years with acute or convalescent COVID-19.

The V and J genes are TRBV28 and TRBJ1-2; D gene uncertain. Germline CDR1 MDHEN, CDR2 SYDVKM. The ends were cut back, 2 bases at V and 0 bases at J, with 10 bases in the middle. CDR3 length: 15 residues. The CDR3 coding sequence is TGTGCCAGCAGTTTAGCCGGGGAAACTAACTATGGCTACACCTTC. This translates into CASSLAGETNYGYTF.

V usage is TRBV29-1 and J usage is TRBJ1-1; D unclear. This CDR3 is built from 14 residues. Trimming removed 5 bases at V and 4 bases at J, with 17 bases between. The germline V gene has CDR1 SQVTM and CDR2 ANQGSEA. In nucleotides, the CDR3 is TGCAGCGTTTTGGTCTATCGCCGTGTCACTGAAGCTTTCTTT. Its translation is CSVLVYRRVTEAFF.

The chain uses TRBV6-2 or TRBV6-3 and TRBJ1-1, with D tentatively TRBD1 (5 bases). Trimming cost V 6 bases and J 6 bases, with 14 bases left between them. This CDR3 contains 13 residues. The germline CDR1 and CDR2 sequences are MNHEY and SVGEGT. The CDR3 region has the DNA TGTGCCAGCAGCCCTGGACACACTCCTGAAGCTTTCTTT. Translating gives CASSPGHTPEAFF.

The CDR3: CASTNTPGGVNNEQFF. The CDR3 bases are TGCGCCAGCACCAACACCCCCGGGGGAGTTAACAATGAGCAGTTCTTC. This chain uses TRBV4-3 with TRBJ2-1; a possible D gene is TRBD2 (6 bases). Germline V CDR1 and CDR2: LGHNA, YSLEER. This CDR3 has 16 amino acids. The ends were cut back, 7 bases at V and 5 bases at J, with 21 bases in the middle.

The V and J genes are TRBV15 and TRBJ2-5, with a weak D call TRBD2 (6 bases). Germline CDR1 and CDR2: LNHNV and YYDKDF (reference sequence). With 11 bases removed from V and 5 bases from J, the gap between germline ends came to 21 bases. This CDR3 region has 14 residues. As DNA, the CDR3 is TGTGCCGCCGGGACCCAGGGAGGTCGGGAGACCCAGTACTTC. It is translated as CAAGTQGGRETQYF.

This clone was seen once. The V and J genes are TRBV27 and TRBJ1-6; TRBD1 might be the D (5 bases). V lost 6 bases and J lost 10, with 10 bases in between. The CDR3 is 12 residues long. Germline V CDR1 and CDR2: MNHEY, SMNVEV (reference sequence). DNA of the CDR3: TGTGCCAGCAGGCCAGGGCTCTCACCCCTCCACTTT. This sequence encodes CASRPGLSPLHF.

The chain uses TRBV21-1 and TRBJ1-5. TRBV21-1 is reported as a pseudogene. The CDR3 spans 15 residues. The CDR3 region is CAPKAGCSGHQPQHF. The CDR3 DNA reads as TGTGCCCCTAAGGCAGGGTGTAGCGGCCATCAGCCCCAGCATTTT.

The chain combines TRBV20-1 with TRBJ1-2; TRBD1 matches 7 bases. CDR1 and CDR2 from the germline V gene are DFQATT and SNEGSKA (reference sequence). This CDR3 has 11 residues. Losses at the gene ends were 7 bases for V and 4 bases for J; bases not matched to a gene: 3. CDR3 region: CSVPGGYGYTF. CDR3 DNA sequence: TGCAGTGTTCCAGGGGGCTATGGCTACACCTTC.

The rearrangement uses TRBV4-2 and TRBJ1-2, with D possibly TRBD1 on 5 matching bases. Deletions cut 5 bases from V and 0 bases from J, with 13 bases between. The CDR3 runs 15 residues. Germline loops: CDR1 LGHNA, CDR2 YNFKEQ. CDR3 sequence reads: CASSEVVGANYGYTF. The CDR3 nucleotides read TGTGCCAGCAGCGAGGTGGTAGGGGCTAACTATGGCTACACCTTC.

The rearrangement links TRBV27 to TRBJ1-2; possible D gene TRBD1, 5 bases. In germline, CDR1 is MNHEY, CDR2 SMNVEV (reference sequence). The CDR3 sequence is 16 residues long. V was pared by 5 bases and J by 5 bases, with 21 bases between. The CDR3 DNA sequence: TGTGCCAGCAGTAGAAACAGAGACAGATCACAATATGGCTACACCTTC. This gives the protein CASSRNRDRSQYGYTF.

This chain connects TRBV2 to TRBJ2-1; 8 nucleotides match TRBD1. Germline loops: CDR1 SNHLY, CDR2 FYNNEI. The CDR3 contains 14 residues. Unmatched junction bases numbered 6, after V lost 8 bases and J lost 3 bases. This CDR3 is CASLRGQGYNEQFF. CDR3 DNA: TGTGCCAGCCTCCGAGGACAGGGCTACAATGAGCAGTTCTTC.

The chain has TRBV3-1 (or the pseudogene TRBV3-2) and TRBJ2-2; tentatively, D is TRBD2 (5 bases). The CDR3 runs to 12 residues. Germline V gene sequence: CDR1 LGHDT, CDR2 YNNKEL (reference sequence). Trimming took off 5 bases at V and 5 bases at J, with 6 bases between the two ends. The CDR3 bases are TGTGCCAGCAGCGGAGGTACCGGGGAGCTGTTTTTT. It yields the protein CASSGGTGELFF.

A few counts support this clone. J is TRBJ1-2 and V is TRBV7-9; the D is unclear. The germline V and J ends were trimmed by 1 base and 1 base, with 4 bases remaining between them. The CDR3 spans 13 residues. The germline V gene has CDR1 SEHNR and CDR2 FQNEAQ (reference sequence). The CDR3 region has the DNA TGTGCCAGCAGCTTAGAGCATAACTATGGCTACACCTTC. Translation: CASSLEHNYGYTF.

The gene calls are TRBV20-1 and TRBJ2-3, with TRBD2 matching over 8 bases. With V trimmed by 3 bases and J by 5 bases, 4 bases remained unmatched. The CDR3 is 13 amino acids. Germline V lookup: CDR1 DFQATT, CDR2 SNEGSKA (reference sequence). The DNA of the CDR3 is TGCAGTGCTAGTAGCAGCGGGGGAGATACGCAGTATTTT. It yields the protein CSASSSGGDTQYF.

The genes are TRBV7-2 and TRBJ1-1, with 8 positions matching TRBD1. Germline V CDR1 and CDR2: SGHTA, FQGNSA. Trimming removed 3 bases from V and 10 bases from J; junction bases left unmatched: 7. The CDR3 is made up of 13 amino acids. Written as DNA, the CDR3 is TGTGCCAGCAGCTTCCAGGGACAGGTGATAGCTTTCTTT. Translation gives CASSFQGQVIAFF.

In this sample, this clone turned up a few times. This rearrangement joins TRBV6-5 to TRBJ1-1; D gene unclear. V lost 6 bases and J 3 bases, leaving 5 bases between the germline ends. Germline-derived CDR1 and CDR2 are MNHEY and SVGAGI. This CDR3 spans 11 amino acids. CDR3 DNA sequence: TGTGCCAGCAGACGGGACACTGAAGCTTTCTTT. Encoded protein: CASRRDTEAFF.

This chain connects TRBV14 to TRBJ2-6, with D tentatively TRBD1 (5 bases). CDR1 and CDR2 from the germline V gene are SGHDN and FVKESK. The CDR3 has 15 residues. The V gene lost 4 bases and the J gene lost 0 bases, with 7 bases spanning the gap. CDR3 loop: CASSPGSSGANVLTF. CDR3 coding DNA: TGTGCCAGCAGCCCAGGGTCCTCTGGGGCCAACGTCCTGACTTTC.

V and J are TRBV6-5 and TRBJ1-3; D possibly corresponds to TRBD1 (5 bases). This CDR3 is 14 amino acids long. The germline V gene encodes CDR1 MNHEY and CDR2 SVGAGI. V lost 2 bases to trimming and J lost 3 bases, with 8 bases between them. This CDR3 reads CASSYGAGGNTIYF. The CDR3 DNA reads TGTGCCAGCAGTTACGGGGCAGGTGGAAACACCATATATTTT.

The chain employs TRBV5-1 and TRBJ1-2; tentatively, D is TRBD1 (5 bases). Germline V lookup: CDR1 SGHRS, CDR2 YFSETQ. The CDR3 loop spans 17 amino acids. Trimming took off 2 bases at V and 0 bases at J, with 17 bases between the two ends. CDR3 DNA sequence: TGCGCCAGCAGCTTATCGGACACGGAGAAGTCTAACTATGGCTACACCTTC. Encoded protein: CASSLSDTEKSNYGYTF.

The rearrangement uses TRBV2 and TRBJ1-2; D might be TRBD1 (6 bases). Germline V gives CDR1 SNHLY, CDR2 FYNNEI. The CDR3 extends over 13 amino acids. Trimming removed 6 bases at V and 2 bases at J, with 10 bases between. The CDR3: CASSAQGNYGYTF. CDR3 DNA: TGTGCCAGCAGCGCACAGGGAAACTATGGCTACACCTTC.

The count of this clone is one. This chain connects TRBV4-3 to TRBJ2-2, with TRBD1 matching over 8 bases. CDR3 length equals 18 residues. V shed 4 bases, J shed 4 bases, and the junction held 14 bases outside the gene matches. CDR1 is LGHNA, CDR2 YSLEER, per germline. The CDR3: CASSLSVSGTGLTGELFF. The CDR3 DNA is TGCGCCAGCAGCCTTTCTGTTTCCGGGACAGGCCTCACCGGGGAGCTGTTTTTT.

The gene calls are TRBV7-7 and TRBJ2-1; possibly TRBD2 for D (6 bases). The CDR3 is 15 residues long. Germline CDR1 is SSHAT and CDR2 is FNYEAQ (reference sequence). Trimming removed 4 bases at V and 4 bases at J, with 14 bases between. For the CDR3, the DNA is TGTGCCAGCAGCTACTCCCCGGGAGAGTACAATGAGCAGTTCTTC. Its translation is CASSYSPGEYNEQFF.

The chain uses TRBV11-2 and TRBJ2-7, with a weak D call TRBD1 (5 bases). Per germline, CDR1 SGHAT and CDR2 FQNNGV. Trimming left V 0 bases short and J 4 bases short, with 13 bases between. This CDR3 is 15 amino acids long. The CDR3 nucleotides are TGTGCCAGCAGCTTAGATGCAGGGTGGGGTTACGAGCAGTACTTC. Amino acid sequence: CASSLDAGWGYEQYF. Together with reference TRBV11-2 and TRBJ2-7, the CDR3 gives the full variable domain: EAGVAQSPRYKIIEKRQSVAFWCNPISGHATLYWYQQILGQGPKLLIQFQNNGVVDDSQLPKDRFSAERLKGVDSTLKIQPAKLEDSAVYLCASSLDAGWGYEQYFGPGTRLTVT.